The 27 T cell receptor beta chains reported below all come from one sample, sequenced in a study of shared clonotypes between healthy human individuals. The assay was immunoSEQ multiplex PCR, and TCRdb's table has in-frame clones only and misses some. The top ten clones hold around 12% of a sample with hundreds of thousands of clones, roughly 72% of them seen once. Sequenced: PBMCs. Every receptor here comes from a woman in her 40s in good health. Some clones in this sample may be carry-over from other donors' samples.

The chain employs TRBV10-3 and TRBJ2-1; 8 positions agree with TRBD1. The CDR3 contains 12 residues. Trimming took 5 bases from V and 8 from J; bases not matched to a gene: 2. Germline values: CDR1 ENHRY, CDR2 SYGVKD. CDR3 nucleotide sequence: TGTGCCATCAGTCGGACAGGGTATGAGCAGTTCTTC. Translated, it gives CAISRTGYEQFF.

V usage is TRBV11-2 and J usage is TRBJ2-7, with a possible D match to TRBD2 (5 bases). Germline CDR1 is SGHAT and CDR2 is FQNNGV. CDR3 size: 15 residues. V dropped 5 bases and J dropped 2 bases, with 16 bases sitting between them. The CDR3 loop is CASSQPGISPYEQYF. The CDR3 region has the DNA TGTGCCAGCAGCCAACCCGGGATATCTCCCTACGAGCAGTACTTC.

This chain links TRBV28 with TRBJ1-1; D remains unclear. Trimming cost V 3 bases and J 5 bases, with 13 bases left between them. Germline V gene lookup returns CDR1 MDHEN and CDR2 SYDVKM. This CDR3 spans 14 amino acids. DNA for the CDR3: TGTGCCAGCAGTTTCCGTAGAGCGCGGACTGAAGCTTTCTTT. This codes for CASSFRRARTEAFF.

This clone was seen a single time. The genes are TRBV6-1 and TRBJ2-5, with unresolved D. The assigned J gene may be wrong: the sequence end matches TRBJ2-7 better. The CDR3 totals 14 residues. CDR1 is MNHNS, CDR2 SASEGT, per germline. The CDR3 coding sequence is TGTGCCAGCAGTGTGGCCGAAGGCTCCTACGAGCAGTACTTC. This gives the protein CASSVAEGSYEQYF.

The chain has TRBV19 and TRBJ1-2, with TRBD1 as a possible D gene (5 bases). Trimming pared 8 bases from V and 0 bases from J, leaving 13 bases between. The length of the CDR3 is 14 residues. Per germline, CDR1 LNHDA and CDR2 SQIVND (reference sequence). The CDR3 region is CASRDGPANYGYTF. The CDR3 DNA reads as TGTGCCAGTCGGGACGGACCAGCTAACTATGGCTACACCTTC.

This clone turned up a few times. This same CDR3 is encoded by further DNA sequences in the sample. The chain couples TRBV30 to TRBJ1-1; D remains unclear. The CDR3 is 13 residues long. CDR1 and CDR2 (germline): GTSNPN, SVGIG (reference sequence). V lost 0 bases and J 0 bases, leaving 5 bases between the germline ends. CDR3 bases: TGTGCCTGGAGTGTTCAGGTGAACACTGAAGCTTTCTTT. Its protein is CAWSVQVNTEAFF.

Only a few counts were recorded for this clone. The chain joins TRBV2 to TRBJ1-2, with 9 bases lining up with TRBD1. V was clipped by 6 bases and J by 7 bases; unmatched bases: 6. The CDR3 has 13 amino acids. Germline assignment: CDR1 SNHLY and CDR2 FYNNEI. The DNA of the CDR3 is TGTGCCAGCAGGGACAGGGGAGTCGGTGGCTACACCTTC. Residues: CASRDRGVGGYTF.

The rearrangement joins TRBV10-3 to TRBJ1-1; 7 positions match TRBD1. The V gene's germline CDR1 is ENHRY and CDR2 SYGVKD. Trimming removed 0 bases from V and 1 base from J; junction bases left unmatched: 8. The CDR3 extends over 17 amino acids. CDR3 residues: CAISESHPRDRNTEAFF. In DNA form, the CDR3 reads TGTGCCATCAGTGAGTCGCACCCCCGGGACAGGAACACTGAAGCTTTCTTT.

The genes are TRBV5-4 and TRBJ2-2; 12 nucleotides line up with TRBD2. The CDR3 consists of 19 residues. The germline V gene has CDR1 SGHNT and CDR2 YYREEE (reference sequence). Germline trimming cut 4 bases from V and 4 bases from J; bases unmatched to any gene: 14. The CDR3 nucleotides read TGTGCCAGCAGCCCTGGGCCTAGCGGGAGGGCCAGCGGCACCGGGGAGCTGTTTTTT. Translating it yields CASSPGPSGRASGTGELFF.

Only a few counts were recorded for this clone. The J gene is TRBJ1-4, the V gene TRBV7-2; TRBD1 is a possible D gene (5 bases). The CDR3 covers 16 residues. Trimming left V 5 bases short and J 3 bases short, with 16 bases between. Germline CDR1 SGHTA, CDR2 FQGNSA. The CDR3 here is CASSLIKWGANEKLFF. The CDR3 DNA reads TGTGCCAGCAGCCTTATAAAGTGGGGGGCTAATGAAAAACTGTTTTTT.

The rearrangement joins TRBV14 to TRBJ2-7, with TRBD1 identical over 7 bases. The J call is uncertain, as TRBJ2-5 better fits the DNA end. From germline, CDR1 is SGHDN and CDR2 FVKESK. The CDR3 contains 13 residues. The CDR3 nucleotides read TGTGCCAGCAGCCGACAGGGTCCAGAGACCCAGTACTTC. Translation: CASSRQGPETQYF.

The chain employs TRBV7-3 and TRBJ1-1; D not certain. There are 14 residues in the CDR3. Trimming removed 0 bases at V and 0 bases at J, with 5 bases between. From germline, CDR1 is SGHTA and CDR2 FQGTGA. In nucleotides, the CDR3 is TGTGCCAGCAGCTTAACCGGGATGAACACTGAAGCTTTCTTT. Translating it yields CASSLTGMNTEAFF.

V gene TRBV11-2 combines with J gene TRBJ2-3, with 10 bases lining up with TRBD1. The CDR3 loop spans 15 amino acids. The germline gives CDR1 SGHAT, CDR2 FQNNGV. The V gene end was trimmed by 0 bases and the J gene end by 6 bases; junction bases not matched to a gene: 3. Here the CDR3 reads CASSLDPGQGDTQYF. The DNA of the CDR3 is TGTGCCAGCAGCTTAGACCCGGGACAGGGGGATACGCAGTATTTT.

This clone appeared a few times. Other DNA sequences in this specimen translate into the identical CDR3. The CDR3 here is CASSLALAGADTQYF. The CDR3 bases are TGCGCCAGCAGCTTGGCGCTAGCGGGCGCAGATACGCAGTATTTT. V usage is TRBV5-1 and J usage is TRBJ2-3; 8 nucleotides agree with TRBD2. CDR3 length equals 15 residues. Per germline, CDR1 SGHRS and CDR2 YFSETQ. V was pared by 0 bases and J by 4 bases, with 4 bases of the junction left unmatched.

The rearrangement links TRBV27 to TRBJ1-4; D gene ambiguous. This CDR3 has 15 residues. Trimming took 5 bases from V and 4 from J, leaving 14 bases between them. Germline CDR1 and CDR2: MNHEY and SMNVEV (reference sequence). The CDR3: CASSQNMLGNEKLFF. CDR3 sequence (DNA): TGTGCCAGCAGTCAAAATATGCTTGGTAATGAAAAACTGTTTTTT.

As to this clone: Given a far larger clone just one base away, this is likely a sequencing read error. The chain is built from TRBV13 and TRBJ2-2; D might be TRBD2 (6 bases). The CDR3 loop spans 16 amino acids. Germline CDR1 is PRHDT and CDR2 is FYEKMQ (reference sequence). In DNA form, the CDR3 reads TGTGCCAGCAGCATCACCCTTCGGAAAAGGGGCGGGAAGCTGTTTTTT. It is translated as CASSITLRKRGGKLFF.

This chain joins TRBV10-1 and TRBJ2-7; D unresolved. The CDR3 consists of 13 residues. From germline, CDR1 is WNHNN and CDR2 SYGVQD (reference sequence). Between the trimmed V and J ends, which lost 2 bases and 2 bases, there was a span of 7 bases. CDR3 sequence reads: CASSEDNTYEQYF. CDR3 DNA sequence: TGCGCCAGCAGTGAGGACAATACCTACGAGCAGTACTTC.

CDR3 bases: TGTGCCAGCAGCTCGCGGCGTAGTCTGGGTTCTGAAAAACTGTTTTTT. This translates into CASSSRRSLGSEKLFF. The rearrangement joins TRBV7-9 to TRBJ1-4; D is unresolved. The CDR3 has 16 amino acids. With 4 bases removed from V and 7 bases from J, the gap between germline ends came to 19 bases. Per germline, CDR1 SEHNR and CDR2 FQNEAQ (reference sequence).

The rearrangement joins TRBV10-3 to TRBJ2-3; 8 bases fit TRBD2. The CDR3 covers 15 residues. Germline loops: CDR1 ENHRY, CDR2 SYGVKD. V dropped 0 bases and J dropped 5; count of bases not matched to a gene: 4. The CDR3, as DNA: TGTGCCATCAGTGAGTCGACGGGAGGGGTAGATACGCAGTATTTT. Its translation is CAISESTGGVDTQYF.

The chain carries TRBV18 and TRBJ2-7; D not certain. V lost 3 bases to trimming and J lost 6 bases, with 6 bases between them. Germline-derived CDR1 and CDR2 are KGHSH and LQKENI. The CDR3 contains 11 residues. The DNA for the CDR3 is TGTGCCAGCTCACCGGGGATCGAGCAGTACTTC. Encoded protein: CASSPGIEQYF.

V usage is TRBV30 and J usage is TRBJ1-6, with D hard to call. CDR1 is GTSNPN and CDR2 is SVGIG in the germline V gene (reference sequence). Between the trimmed V and J ends, which lost 1 base and 9 bases, there was a span of 10 bases. This CDR3 is built from 13 residues. The CDR3 loop is CAWSGPPFSPLHF. In nucleotides, the CDR3 is TGTGCCTGGAGTGGCCCCCCTTTTTCACCCCTCCACTTT.

The chain recombines TRBV5-1 with TRBJ2-3; D is undetermined. The germline gives CDR1 SGHRS, CDR2 YFSETQ. This CDR3 is built from 16 residues. V dropped 2 bases and J dropped 0 bases, with 13 bases sitting between them. The CDR3 DNA follows: TGCGCCAGCAGCTTCCGACTGGCCCGTAGCACAGATACGCAGTATTTT. It codes for CASSFRLARSTDTQYF.

This rearrangement joins TRBV19 to TRBJ1-5, with a possible D match to TRBD1 (6 bases). Between the trimmed V and J ends, which lost 4 bases and 0 bases, there was a span of 10 bases. The CDR3 covers 15 residues. CDR1 and CDR2 from the germline V gene are LNHDA and SQIVND (reference sequence). The CDR3 region is CASSNQGNSNQPQHF. DNA of the CDR3: TGTGCCAGTAGTAACCAGGGGAATAGCAATCAGCCCCAGCATTTT.

This clone has a single count. The rearrangement uses TRBV5-4 and TRBJ2-7, with TRBD2 matching over 13 bases. The germline V gene encodes CDR1 SGHNT and CDR2 YYREEE (reference sequence). V gave up 2 bases and J gave up 4 bases; unmatched junction bases: 6. The CDR3 consists of 16 residues. The CDR3 DNA sequence: TGTGCCAGCAGCTTTCTCACTAGCGGGAGGGTTTACGAGCAGTACTTC. It translates to CASSFLTSGRVYEQYF.

The CDR3: CASNNGAGEQYF. The CDR3 nucleotides are TGTGCCAGCAACAACGGGGCGGGAGAGCAGTACTTC. The V gene is TRBV2, the J gene TRBJ2-7; possible D gene TRBD2, 6 bases. The CDR3 spans 12 residues. From germline, CDR1 is SNHLY and CDR2 FYNNEI. Trimming shortened V by 7 bases and J by 7 bases, and 14 bases separated the two germline ends.

The chain is built from TRBV27 and TRBJ2-7; tentatively, D is TRBD1 (6 bases). This CDR3 spans 13 amino acids. V was pared by 2 bases and J by 3 bases, with 8 bases between. Germline assignment: CDR1 MNHEY and CDR2 SMNVEV (reference sequence). CDR3 sequence: CASSLGGSYEQYF. CDR3 bases: TGTGCCAGCAGTTTAGGGGGCAGCTACGAGCAGTACTTC.

Turning to this clone: A far bigger clonotype differs at one base, so this is likely a read error. V usage is TRBV6-5 and J usage is TRBJ2-6; D is undetermined. The germline V gene has CDR1 MNHEY and CDR2 SVGAGI. Trimming cost V 0 bases and J 1 base, with 1 base left between them. The length of the CDR3 is 14 residues. CDR3 in DNA: TGTGCCAGCAGTTACTCGTCTGGGGCCAACGTCCTGACTTTC. Translation: CASSYSSGANVLTF.